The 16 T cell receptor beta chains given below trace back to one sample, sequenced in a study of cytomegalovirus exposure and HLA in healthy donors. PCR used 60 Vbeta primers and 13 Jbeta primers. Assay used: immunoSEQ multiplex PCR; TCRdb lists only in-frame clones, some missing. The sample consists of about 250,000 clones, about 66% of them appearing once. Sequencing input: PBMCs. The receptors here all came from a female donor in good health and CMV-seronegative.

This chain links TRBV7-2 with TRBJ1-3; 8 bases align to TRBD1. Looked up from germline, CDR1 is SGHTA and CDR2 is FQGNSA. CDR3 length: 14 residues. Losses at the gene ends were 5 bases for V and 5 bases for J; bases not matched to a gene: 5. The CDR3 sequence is CASSPGQGRNTIYF. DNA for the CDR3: TGTGCCAGCAGCCCCGGACAGGGTAGAAACACCATATATTTT.

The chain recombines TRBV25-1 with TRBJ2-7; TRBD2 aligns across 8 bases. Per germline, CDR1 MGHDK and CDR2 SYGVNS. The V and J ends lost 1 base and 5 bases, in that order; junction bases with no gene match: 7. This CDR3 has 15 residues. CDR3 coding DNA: TGTGCCAGCAGTGAATCGAGCGGGAGAGAGAACGAGCAGTACTTC. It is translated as CASSESSGRENEQYF.

CDR3 residues: CASSEYGREALRTGELFF. The CDR3, as DNA: TGTGCCAGCAGTGAATATGGGCGGGAGGCCCTGAGAACCGGGGAGCTGTTTTTT. The chain couples TRBV25-1 to TRBJ2-2, with 8 bases aligning to TRBD2. The CDR3 is 18 amino acids. The V gene end was trimmed by 0 bases and the J gene end by 5 bases; junction bases not matched to a gene: 11. Per germline, CDR1 MGHDK and CDR2 SYGVNS.

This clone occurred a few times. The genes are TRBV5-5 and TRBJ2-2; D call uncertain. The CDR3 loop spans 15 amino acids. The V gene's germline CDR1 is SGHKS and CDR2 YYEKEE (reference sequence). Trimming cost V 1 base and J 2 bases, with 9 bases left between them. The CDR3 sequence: CASSLSRKNTGELFF. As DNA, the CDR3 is TGTGCCAGCAGCTTGAGCAGGAAAAACACCGGGGAGCTGTTTTTT.

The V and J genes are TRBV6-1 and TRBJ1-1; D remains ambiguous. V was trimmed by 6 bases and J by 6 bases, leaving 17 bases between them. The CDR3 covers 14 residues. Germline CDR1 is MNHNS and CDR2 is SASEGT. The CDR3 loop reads CASRPPIGGSEAFF. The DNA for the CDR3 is TGTGCCAGCAGGCCCCCCATCGGAGGGTCTGAAGCTTTCTTT.

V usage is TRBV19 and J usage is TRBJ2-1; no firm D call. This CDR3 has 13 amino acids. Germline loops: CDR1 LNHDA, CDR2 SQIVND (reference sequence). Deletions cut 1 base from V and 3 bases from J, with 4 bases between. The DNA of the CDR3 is TGTGCCAGTAGTATAGGGCTCTACAATGAGCAGTTCTTC. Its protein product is CASSIGLYNEQFF.

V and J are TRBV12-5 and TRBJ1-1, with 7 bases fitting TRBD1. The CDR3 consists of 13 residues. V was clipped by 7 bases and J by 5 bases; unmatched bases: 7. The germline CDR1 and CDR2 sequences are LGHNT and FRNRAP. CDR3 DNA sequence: TGTGCTAGTGTTAAAACAGGGGAAACTGAAGCTTTCTTT. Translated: CASVKTGETEAFF.

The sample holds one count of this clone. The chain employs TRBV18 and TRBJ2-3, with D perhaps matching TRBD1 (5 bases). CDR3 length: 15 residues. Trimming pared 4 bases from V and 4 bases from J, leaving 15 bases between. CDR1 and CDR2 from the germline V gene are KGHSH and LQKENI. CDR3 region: CASSRNLQVPDTQYF. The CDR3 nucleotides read TGTGCCAGCTCACGGAACTTACAGGTCCCAGATACGCAGTATTTT.

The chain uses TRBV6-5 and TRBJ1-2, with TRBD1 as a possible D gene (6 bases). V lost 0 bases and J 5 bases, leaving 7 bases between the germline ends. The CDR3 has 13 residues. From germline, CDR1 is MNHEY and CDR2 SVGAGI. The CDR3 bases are TGTGCCAGCAGTTACTCAACAGGGTATGGCTACACCTTC. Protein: CASSYSTGYGYTF.

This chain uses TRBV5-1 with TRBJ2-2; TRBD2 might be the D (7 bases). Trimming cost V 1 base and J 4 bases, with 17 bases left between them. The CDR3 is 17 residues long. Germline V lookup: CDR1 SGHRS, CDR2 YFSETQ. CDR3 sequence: CASSLFSRGGGTGELFF. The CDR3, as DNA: TGCGCCAGCAGCTTGTTCTCCAGGGGCGGGGGCACCGGGGAGCTGTTTTTT.

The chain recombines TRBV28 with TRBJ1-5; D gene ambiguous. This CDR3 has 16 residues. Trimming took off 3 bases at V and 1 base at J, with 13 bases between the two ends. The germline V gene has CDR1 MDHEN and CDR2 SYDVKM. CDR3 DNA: TGTGCCAGCAGTTTTCTGAGGGCTCAGAGCAATCAGCCCCAGCATTTT. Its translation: CASSFLRAQSNQPQHF.

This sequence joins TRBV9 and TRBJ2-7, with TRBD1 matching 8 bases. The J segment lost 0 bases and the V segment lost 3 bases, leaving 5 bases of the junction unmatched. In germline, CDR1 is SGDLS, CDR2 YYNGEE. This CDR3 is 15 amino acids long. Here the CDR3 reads CASSAGTGPSYEQYF. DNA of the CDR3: TGTGCCAGCAGCGCGGGGACAGGTCCCTCCTACGAGCAGTACTTC.

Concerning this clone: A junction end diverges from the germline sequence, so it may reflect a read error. The CDR3 DNA reads as TGTGCCAGCAGCTACCCAGGAGTAGCGGGAATGGTCTTC. Amino acids: CASSYPGVAGMVF. The V call is TRBV5-6, the J call TRBJ2-1; the match to TRBD2 covers 8 bases. Germline lookup yields CDR1 SGHDT and CDR2 YYEEEE. This CDR3 contains 13 residues. The variable domain in full, with the rest retrieved from reference TRBV5-6 and TRBJ2-1, is DAGVTQSPTHLIKTRGQQVTLRCSPKSGHDTVSWYQQALGQGPQFIFQYYEEEERQRGNFPDRFSGHQFPNYSSELNVNALLLGDSALYLCASSYPGVAGMVFGPGTRLTVL.

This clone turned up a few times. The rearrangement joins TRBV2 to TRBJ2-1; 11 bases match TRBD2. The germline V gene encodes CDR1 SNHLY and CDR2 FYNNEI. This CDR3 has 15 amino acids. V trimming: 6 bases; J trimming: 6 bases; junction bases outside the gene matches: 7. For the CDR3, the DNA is TGTGCCAGCAGGGGTACTAGCGGGGGCCCCAATGAGCAGTTCTTC. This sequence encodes CASRGTSGGPNEQFF.

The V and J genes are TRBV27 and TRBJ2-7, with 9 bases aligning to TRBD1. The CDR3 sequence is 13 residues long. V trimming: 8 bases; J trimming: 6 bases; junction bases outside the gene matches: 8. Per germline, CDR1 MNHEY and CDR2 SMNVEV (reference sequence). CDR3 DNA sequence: TGTGCCAGCCTTGCGACAGGGGGTTCCGAGCAGTACTTC. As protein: CASLATGGSEQYF.

The CDR3 spells CASSFRGRAGETQYF. CDR3 nucleotide sequence: TGTGCCAGCAGCTTCCGCGGGAGGGCGGGCGAGACCCAGTACTTC. The V and J genes are TRBV7-9 and TRBJ2-5; 9 nucleotides line up with TRBD2. J lost 5 bases, V lost 3 bases, and 7 bases had no gene match. Per germline, CDR1 SEHNR and CDR2 FQNEAQ (reference sequence). This CDR3 region has 15 residues.